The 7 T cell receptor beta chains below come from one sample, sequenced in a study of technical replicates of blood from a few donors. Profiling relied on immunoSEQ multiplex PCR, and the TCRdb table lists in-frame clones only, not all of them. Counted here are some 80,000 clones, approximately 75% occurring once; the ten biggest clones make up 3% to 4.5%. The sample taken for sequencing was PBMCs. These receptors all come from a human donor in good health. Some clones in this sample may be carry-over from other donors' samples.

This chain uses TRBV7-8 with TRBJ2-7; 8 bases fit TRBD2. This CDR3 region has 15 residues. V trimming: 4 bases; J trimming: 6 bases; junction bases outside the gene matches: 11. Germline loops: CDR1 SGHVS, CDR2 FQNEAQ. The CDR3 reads CASSWSRAGAGEQYF. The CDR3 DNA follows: TGTGCCAGCAGCTGGTCTAGAGCGGGAGCAGGCGAGCAGTACTTC.

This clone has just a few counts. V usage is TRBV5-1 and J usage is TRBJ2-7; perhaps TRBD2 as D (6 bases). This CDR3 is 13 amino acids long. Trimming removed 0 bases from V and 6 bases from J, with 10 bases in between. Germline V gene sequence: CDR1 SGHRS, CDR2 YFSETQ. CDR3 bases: TGCGCCAGCAGCTTGGATTGGGGAGGCGAGCAGTACTTC. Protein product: CASSLDWGGEQYF.

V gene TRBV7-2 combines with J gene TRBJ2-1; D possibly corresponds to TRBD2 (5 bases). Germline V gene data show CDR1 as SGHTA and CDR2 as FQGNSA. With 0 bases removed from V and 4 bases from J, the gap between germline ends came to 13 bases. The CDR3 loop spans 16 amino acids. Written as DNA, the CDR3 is TGTGCCAGCAGCTTAGCGGCCAGCGGAACTTACAATGAGCAGTTCTTC. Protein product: CASSLAASGTYNEQFF.

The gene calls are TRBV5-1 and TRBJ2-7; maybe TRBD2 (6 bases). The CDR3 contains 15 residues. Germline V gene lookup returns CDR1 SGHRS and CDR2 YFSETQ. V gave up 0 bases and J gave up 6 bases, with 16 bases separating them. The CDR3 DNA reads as TGCGCCAGCAGCTTGGACCTGACAGCCGGGGGCGAGCAGTACTTC. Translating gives CASSLDLTAGGEQYF. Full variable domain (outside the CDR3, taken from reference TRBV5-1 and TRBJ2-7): KAGVTQTPRYLIKTRGQQVTLSCSPISGHRSVSWYQQTPGQGLQFLFEYFSETQRNKGNFPGRFSGRQFSNSRSEMNVSTLELGDSALYLCASSLDLTAGGEQYFGPGTRLTVT.

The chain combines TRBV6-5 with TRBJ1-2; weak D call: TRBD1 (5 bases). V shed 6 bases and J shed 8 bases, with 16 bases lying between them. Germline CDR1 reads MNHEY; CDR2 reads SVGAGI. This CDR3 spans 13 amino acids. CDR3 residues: CASSAGGWGGYTF. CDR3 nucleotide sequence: TGTGCCAGCAGCGCCGGGGGATGGGGAGGCTACACCTTC.

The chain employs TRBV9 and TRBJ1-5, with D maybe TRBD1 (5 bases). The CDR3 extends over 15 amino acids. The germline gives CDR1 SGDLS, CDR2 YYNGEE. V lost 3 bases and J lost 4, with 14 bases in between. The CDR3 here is CASSALGALNQPQHF. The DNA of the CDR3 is TGTGCCAGCAGCGCCCTAGGGGCGCTGAATCAGCCCCAGCATTTT.

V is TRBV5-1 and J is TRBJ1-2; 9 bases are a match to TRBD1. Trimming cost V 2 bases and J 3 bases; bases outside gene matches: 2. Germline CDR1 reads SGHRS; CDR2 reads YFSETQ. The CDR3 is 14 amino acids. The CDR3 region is CASSLQGADYGYTF. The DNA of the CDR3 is TGCGCCAGCAGCTTACAGGGGGCGGACTATGGCTACACCTTC. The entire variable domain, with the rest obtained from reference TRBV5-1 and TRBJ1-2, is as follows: KAGVTQTPRYLIKTRGQQVTLSCSPISGHRSVSWYQQTPGQGLQFLFEYFSETQRNKGNFPGRFSGRQFSNSRSEMNVSTLELGDSALYLCASSLQGADYGYTFGSGTRLTVV.